The 21 T cell receptor beta chains in this list originate from one sample, sequenced in a study of shared clonotypes between healthy human individuals. TCRdb's copy holds only in-frame clones and misses some; the assay was immunoSEQ multiplex PCR. There are roughly 1.4 million clones in the sample; 97% to 99% occur only once, and under 0.45% lies in the top ten. Sequences were obtained from naive CD4+ T cells sorted from blood. Noted subset: CD45RA+ positively selected. These receptors were obtained from a man aged 25-40 years in good health.

This chain uses TRBV27 with TRBJ2-1; D gene unclear. The V end was cut by 7 bases, the J end by 3 bases, with 10 bases between. The CDR3 spans 13 residues. Germline-derived CDR1 and CDR2 are MNHEY and SMNVEV (reference sequence). CDR3 DNA: TGTGCCAGCACGCGACTCGACTACAATGAGCAGTTCTTC. It translates to CASTRLDYNEQFF.

The V call is TRBV28, the J call TRBJ1-2; weak D call: TRBD1 (6 bases). Germline CDR1 and CDR2: MDHEN and SYDVKM. V dropped 7 bases and J dropped 8 bases, with 17 bases sitting between them. This CDR3 is built from 13 residues. The CDR3 region has the DNA TGTGCCAGCAACAGGGATGGAGTAGGCGGCTACACCTTC. This codes for CASNRDGVGGYTF.

This chain joins TRBV12-2 and TRBJ2-7; the D call TRBD2 from the table was never checked on the DNA. TRBV12-2 is flagged as a pseudogene. This CDR3 contains 17 residues. The CDR3 protein is CASRFLEGGGRGYEQYF. The CDR3 DNA reads as TGTGCAAGTCGCTTCTTAGAGGGAGGAGGGAGGGGATACGAGCAGTACTTC.

The chain carries TRBV7-9 and TRBJ2-7; the D gene is possibly TRBD1 (6 bases). V lost 1 base and J 0 bases, leaving 13 bases between the germline ends. The length of the CDR3 is 16 residues. Germline V gene sequence: CDR1 SEHNR, CDR2 FQNEAQ (reference sequence). The CDR3 reads CASSLGHRVDSYEQYF. DNA for the CDR3: TGTGCCAGCAGCTTAGGTCACAGGGTAGACTCCTACGAGCAGTACTTC.

The genes are TRBV7-9 and TRBJ2-4, with D hard to call. The V end lost 2 bases, the J end lost 0 bases, and 11 bases lay between the germline ends. The CDR3 contains 16 residues. Germline CDR1 reads SEHNR; CDR2 reads FQNEAQ (reference sequence). The CDR3 DNA is TGTGCCAGCAGCTTAAGGTCCGAGAAAGCCAAAAACATTCAGTACTTC. This codes for CASSLRSEKAKNIQYF.

The rearrangement uses TRBV20-1 and TRBJ1-1; D gene unclear. The germline V gene encodes CDR1 DFQATT and CDR2 SNEGSKA (reference sequence). The V gene lost 5 bases and the J gene lost 6 bases, with 10 bases spanning the gap. The CDR3 spans 11 residues. The CDR3: CSAPVGPEAFF. The CDR3 bases are TGCAGTGCTCCCGTGGGTCCTGAAGCTTTCTTT.

This sequence joins TRBV6-1 and TRBJ2-2, with TRBD2 identical over 14 bases. Germline loops: CDR1 MNHNS, CDR2 SASEGT. V shed 7 bases and J 5 bases; nucleotides not matched to a gene: 3. The CDR3 consists of 15 residues. CDR3 nucleotide sequence: TGTGCCAGCATCAGACTAGCGGGAGGGACCGGGGAGCTGTTTTTT. Residues: CASIRLAGGTGELFF.

This clone has a handful of counts. The genes are TRBV29-1 and TRBJ2-7; no reliable D call. This CDR3 has 8 amino acids. Germline CDR1 SQVTM, CDR2 ANQGSEA. The V and J ends lost 8 bases and 3 bases respectively, with 2 bases between them. CDR3 region: CSSYEQYF. The CDR3 DNA reads as TGCAGCAGCTACGAGCAGTACTTC.

This clone was seen a single time. The rearrangement links TRBV7-8 to TRBJ2-7, with 11 bases fitting TRBD2. J was trimmed by 5 bases and V by 5 bases; bases with no gene match: 2. Germline CDR1 is SGHVS and CDR2 is FQNEAQ. This CDR3 comprises 13 residues. CDR3 in amino acids: CASSTSGRNEQYF. The CDR3 DNA reads as TGTGCCAGCAGCACTAGCGGGAGAAACGAGCAGTACTTC.

The chain has TRBV5-8 and TRBJ2-3; the D is unclear. This CDR3 is built from 15 residues. The germline gives CDR1 SGHTS, CDR2 YDEGEE. Trimming took off 7 bases at V and 0 bases at J, with 15 bases between the two ends. This CDR3 reads CASRERSPSTDTQYF. In nucleotides, the CDR3 is TGTGCCAGCCGCGAGAGGTCTCCTAGCACAGATACGCAGTATTTT. The full variable domain, with the rest looked up from reference TRBV5-8 and TRBJ2-3, is EAGVTQSPTHLIKTRGQQATLRCSPISGHTSVYWYQQALGLGLQFLLWYDEGEERNRGNFPPRFSGRQFPNYSSELNVNALELEDSALYLCASRERSPSTDTQYFGPGTRLTVL.

This rearrangement joins TRBV7-6 to TRBJ2-7; D is unclear. Trimming left V 1 base short and J 4 bases short, with 8 bases between. The CDR3 covers 13 residues. Germline lookup yields CDR1 SGHVS and CDR2 FNYEAQ. CDR3 loop: CASSLENGYEQYF. The CDR3 DNA is TGTGCCAGCAGCTTAGAGAACGGTTACGAGCAGTACTTC.

The chain uses TRBV7-9 and TRBJ2-7, with 7 nucleotides matching TRBD1. The germline gives CDR1 SEHNR, CDR2 FQNEAQ (reference sequence). V lost 5 bases and J lost 4; bases outside the gene matches: 8. There are 14 residues in the CDR3. The CDR3 DNA sequence: TGTGCCAGCAGCCCACGGACAGGCCATTACGAGCAGTACTTC. This encodes CASSPRTGHYEQYF.

This rearrangement joins TRBV18 to TRBJ1-2; D is undetermined. The CDR3 loop spans 14 amino acids. The germline V gene has CDR1 KGHSH and CDR2 LQKENI. Trimming took off 3 bases at V and 3 bases at J, with 11 bases between the two ends. The CDR3 DNA is TGTGCCAGCTCACCCCCCCTGAGGGACTATGGCTACACCTTC. It yields the protein CASSPPLRDYGYTF.

The CDR3 bases are TGTGCCAGCAGCTCAGCAGGGTTTCTGGACAATGAGCAGTTCTTC. This codes for CASSSAGFLDNEQFF. The rearrangement joins TRBV7-8 to TRBJ2-1; the D gene is possibly TRBD1 (5 bases). V gave up 4 bases and J gave up 5 bases, with 15 bases separating them. Germline V gene data show CDR1 as SGHVS and CDR2 as FQNEAQ. CDR3 length: 15 residues.

This clone was recorded only once. The V call is TRBV5-1, the J call TRBJ2-7; 10 bases agree with TRBD2. V lost 0 bases, J lost 5 bases, and 11 bases stayed unmatched. Germline loops: CDR1 SGHRS, CDR2 YFSETQ. The CDR3 runs to 17 residues. CDR3 nucleotides: TGCGCCAGCAGCTTGGCCGCTAGCGGGAGAAGTTATGACGAGCAGTACTTC. This encodes CASSLAASGRSYDEQYF.

The chain joins TRBV9 to TRBJ2-7, with D tentatively TRBD1 (5 bases). This CDR3 has 14 amino acids. The V end was cut by 3 bases, the J end by 0 bases, with 10 bases between. Germline assignment: CDR1 SGDLS and CDR2 YYNGEE. CDR3 nucleotides: TGTGCCAGCAGCGGGGGCAGGGACTCCTACGAGCAGTACTTC. Residues: CASSGGRDSYEQYF. The entire variable domain, with the rest obtained from reference TRBV9 and TRBJ2-7, is as follows: DSGVTQTPKHLITATGQRVTLRCSPRSGDLSVYWYQQSLDQGLQFLIQYYNGEERAKGNILERFSAQQFPDLHSELNLSSLELGDSALYFCASSGGRDSYEQYFGPGTRLTVT.

The rearrangement links TRBV5-4 to TRBJ2-3, with unresolved D. The V gene's germline CDR1 is SGHNT and CDR2 YYREEE (reference sequence). The V end was cut by 2 bases, the J end by 5 bases, with 12 bases between. This CDR3 is built from 14 residues. CDR3 amino acids: CASSFMGPIDTQYF. The DNA for the CDR3 is TGTGCCAGCAGCTTTATGGGCCCGATAGATACGCAGTATTTT.

The rearrangement joins TRBV2 to TRBJ1-1; D is possibly TRBD1 (6 bases). The CDR3 is 11 amino acids. V lost 8 bases to trimming and J lost 7 bases, with 11 bases between them. The V gene's germline CDR1 is SNHLY and CDR2 FYNNEI. Written as DNA, the CDR3 is TGTGCCAGCGGGGGGGCGGTTGAAGCTTTCTTT. Translated: CASGGAVEAFF.

This clone was counted a single time. V usage is TRBV28 and J usage is TRBJ2-1; TRBD2 agrees at 8 bases. Germline V gives CDR1 MDHEN, CDR2 SYDVKM. The CDR3 is made up of 14 amino acids. With V trimmed by 5 bases and J by 3 bases, 3 bases remained unmatched. CDR3 DNA: TGTGCCAGCAGTAATCTAGCGGGCTACAATGAGCAGTTCTTC. This sequence encodes CASSNLAGYNEQFF. The entire variable domain, with the rest obtained from reference TRBV28 and TRBJ2-1, is as follows: DVKVTQSSRYLVKRTGEKVFLECVQDMDHENMFWYRQDPGLGLRLIYFSYDVKMKEKGDIPEGYSVSREKKERFSLILESASTNQTSMYLCASSNLAGYNEQFFGPGTRLTVL.

This clone appeared a single time. The CDR3 here is CASSVEGWNTEAFF. The CDR3 DNA is TGTGCCAGCAGCGTGGAGGGCTGGAACACTGAAGCTTTCTTT. The rearrangement links TRBV9 to TRBJ1-1; no clear D gene. V was pared by 2 bases and J by 1 base, with 9 bases between. The germline gives CDR1 SGDLS, CDR2 YYNGEE. There are 14 residues in the CDR3. The variable domain in full, completed from reference TRBV9 and TRBJ1-1, reads DSGVTQTPKHLITATGQRVTLRCSPRSGDLSVYWYQQSLDQGLQFLIQYYNGEERAKGNILERFSAQQFPDLHSELNLSSLELGDSALYFCASSVEGWNTEAFFGQGTRLTVV.

This rearrangement joins TRBV7-9 to TRBJ2-1, with 8 bases matching TRBD2. The germline V gene has CDR1 SEHNR and CDR2 FQNEAQ (reference sequence). With V trimmed by 1 base and J by 2 bases, 7 bases remained unmatched. CDR3 length: 17 residues. For the CDR3, the DNA is TGTGCCAGCAGCTTAGAGAGGTTAGCGGGAACCTACAATGAGCAGTTCTTC. Amino acid sequence: CASSLERLAGTYNEQFF. The variable domain in full, with the rest retrieved from reference TRBV7-9 and TRBJ2-1, is DTGVSQNPRHKITKRGQNVTFRCDPISEHNRLYWYRQTLGQGPEFLTYFQNEAQLEKSRLLSDRFSAERPKGSFSTLEIQRTEQGDSAMYLCASSLERLAGTYNEQFFGPGTRLTVL.